This T cell receptor (beta chain) stems from a study of T cell repertoires in cytomegalovirus infection. Study in general: Based on public TCR beta signatures, there were indications of CMV infection and of a matching HLA type.

This clonotype was detected many times. Its antigen is not known. TCRdb redid the calling of the reads with MiXCR, one entry per CDR3 protein. The data show about 360,000 distinct CDR3 sequences, around 18% seen once. Germline CDR1 SGHTA, CDR2 FQGNSA. This CDR3 comprises 20 residues. Between the trimmed V and J ends, which lost 5 bases and 0 bases, there was a span of 23 bases. Points from the study as a whole: HLA-C-restricted CMV-specific TCR beta clonotypes prevailed in the ex vivo response. CMV carriers with the relevant HLA were identified by cumulative public TCR beta family frequency.

The chain couples TRBV7-2 to TRBJ2-6; the D gene is possibly TRBD2 (7 bases). The sequence derives from a human donor in good health (CMV status not recorded). Some clones in this sample may be carry-over from other donors' samples. Input material: PBMCs. CDR3 sequence reads: CASSLSGTRGGYSGANVLTF. CDR3 DNA: TGTGCCAGCAGCCTAAGTGGGACAAGGGGAGGGTACTCTGGGGCCAACGTCCTGACTTTC.